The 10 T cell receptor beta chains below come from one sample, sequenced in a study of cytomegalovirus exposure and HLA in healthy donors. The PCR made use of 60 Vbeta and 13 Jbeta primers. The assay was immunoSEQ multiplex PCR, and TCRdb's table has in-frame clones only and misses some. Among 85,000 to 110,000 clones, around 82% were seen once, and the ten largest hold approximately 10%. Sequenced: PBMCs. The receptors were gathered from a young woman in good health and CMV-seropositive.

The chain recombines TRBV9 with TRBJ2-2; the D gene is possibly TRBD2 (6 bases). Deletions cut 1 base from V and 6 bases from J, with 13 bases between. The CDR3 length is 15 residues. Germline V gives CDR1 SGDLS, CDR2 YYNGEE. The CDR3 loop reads CASSVPAGTPGELFF. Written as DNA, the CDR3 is TGTGCCAGCAGCGTACCGGCGGGAACTCCCGGGGAGCTGTTTTTT.

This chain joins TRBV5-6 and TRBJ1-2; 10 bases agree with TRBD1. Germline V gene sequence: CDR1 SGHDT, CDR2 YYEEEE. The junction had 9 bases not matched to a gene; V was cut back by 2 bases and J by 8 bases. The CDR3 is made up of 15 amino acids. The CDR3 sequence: CASSFPVGTGEGYTF. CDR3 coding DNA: TGTGCCAGCAGCTTTCCCGTGGGGACAGGGGAGGGCTACACCTTC. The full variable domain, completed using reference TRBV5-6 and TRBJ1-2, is DAGVTQSPTHLIKTRGQQVTLRCSPKSGHDTVSWYQQALGQGPQFIFQYYEEEERQRGNFPDRFSGHQFPNYSSELNVNALLLGDSALYLCASSFPVGTGEGYTFGSGTRLTVV.

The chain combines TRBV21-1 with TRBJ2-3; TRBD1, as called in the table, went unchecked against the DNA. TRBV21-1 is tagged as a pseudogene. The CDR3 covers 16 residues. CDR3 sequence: CASSKAGTGVTGTQYF. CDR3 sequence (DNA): TGTGCCAGCAGCAAAGCCGGGACAGGGGTCACAGGTACGCAGTATTTT.

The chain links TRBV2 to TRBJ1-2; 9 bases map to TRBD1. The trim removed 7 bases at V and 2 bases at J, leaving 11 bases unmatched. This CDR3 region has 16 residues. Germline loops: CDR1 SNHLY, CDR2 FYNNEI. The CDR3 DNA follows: TGTGCCAGCACTCGGGACAGGGAGCACTTCAACTATGGCTACACCTTC. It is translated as CASTRDREHFNYGYTF. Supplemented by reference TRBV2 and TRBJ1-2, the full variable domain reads EPEVTQTPSHQVTQMGQEVILRCVPISNHLYFYWYRQILGQKVEFLVSFYNNEISEKSEIFDDQFSVERPDGSNFTLKIRSTKLEDSAMYFCASTRDREHFNYGYTFGSGTRLTVV.

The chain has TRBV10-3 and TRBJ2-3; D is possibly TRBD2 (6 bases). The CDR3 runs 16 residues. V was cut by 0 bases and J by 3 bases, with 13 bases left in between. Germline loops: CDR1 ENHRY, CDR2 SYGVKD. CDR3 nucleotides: TGTGCCATCAGTGAGTCCGTCTGGGAGGAGACAGATACGCAGTATTTT. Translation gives CAISESVWEETDTQYF.

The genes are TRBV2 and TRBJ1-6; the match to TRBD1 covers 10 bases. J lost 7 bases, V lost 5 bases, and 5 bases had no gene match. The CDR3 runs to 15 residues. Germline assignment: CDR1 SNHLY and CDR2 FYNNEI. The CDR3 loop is CASSRQGADNSPLHF. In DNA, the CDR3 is TGTGCCAGCAGTCGACAGGGGGCGGACAATTCACCCCTCCACTTT.

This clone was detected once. CDR3: CASSRTQTGSNTEAFF. The CDR3 coding sequence is TGTGCCAGCAGTCGTACTCAGACAGGATCGAACACTGAAGCTTTCTTT. This sequence joins TRBV27 and TRBJ1-1, with D possibly TRBD1 on 6 matching bases. The CDR3 covers 16 residues. CDR1 and CDR2 (germline): MNHEY, SMNVEV (reference sequence). The V gene lost 5 bases and the J gene lost 1 base, with 17 bases spanning the gap.

This chain's CDR3 is CASSQDGRAQYNEQFF. The CDR3 nucleotides read TGCGCCAGCAGCCAAGATGGGCGGGCCCAATACAATGAGCAGTTCTTC. The chain has TRBV4-3 and TRBJ2-1, with D maybe TRBD2 (5 bases). Germline V lookup: CDR1 LGHNA, CDR2 YSLEER. Trimming pared 0 bases from V and 4 bases from J, leaving 13 bases between. The CDR3 has 16 amino acids.

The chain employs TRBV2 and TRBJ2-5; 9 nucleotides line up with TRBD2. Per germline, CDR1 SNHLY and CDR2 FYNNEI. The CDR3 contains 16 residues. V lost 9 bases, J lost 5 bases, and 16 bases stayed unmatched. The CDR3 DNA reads TGTGCCAGTAAGGAAGCGGGAGGACTTCCGGGCGAGACCCAGTACTTC. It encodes CASKEAGGLPGETQYF. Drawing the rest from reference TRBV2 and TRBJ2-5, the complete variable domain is EPEVTQTPSHQVTQMGQEVILRCVPISNHLYFYWYRQILGQKVEFLVSFYNNEISEKSEIFDDQFSVERPDGSNFTLKIRSTKLEDSAMYFCASKEAGGLPGETQYFGPGTRLLVL.

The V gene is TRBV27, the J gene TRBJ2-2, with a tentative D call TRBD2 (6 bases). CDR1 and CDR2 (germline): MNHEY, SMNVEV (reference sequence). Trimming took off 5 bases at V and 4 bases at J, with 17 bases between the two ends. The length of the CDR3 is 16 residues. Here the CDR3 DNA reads TGTGCCAGCAGTCCATGGGGGACCGGGGGCACCGGGGAGCTGTTTTTT. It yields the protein CASSPWGTGGTGELFF.